This TCR beta chain was captured by sequencing in a study of T cells of healthy individuals. TCRdb ran MiXCR on the 5' RACE reads and lists one entry per CDR3 protein. The sample consists of 90,000 to 100,000 distinct CDR3 sequences, about 16% of them appearing once. The clonotype was recovered from a human donor in good health.

This CDR3 is CASSPGHPEDEQYF. The CDR3 DNA is TGTGCCAGCAGCCCAGGGCACCCGGAGGACGAGCAGTACTTC. The chain has TRBV11-1 and TRBJ2-7; TRBD1 or TRBD2 may be the D gene (5 bases each). There are 14 residues in the CDR3. V lost 5 bases to trimming and J lost 5 bases, with 16 bases between them. Germline CDR1 and CDR2: SGHAT and FQDESV (reference sequence).